This T cell receptor (beta chain) emerged from a study of graft-versus-host responses after intestinal transplantation. Note on this clone: No antigen is known for it.

Sequenced by immunoSEQ multiplex PCR; TCRdb stores in-frame clones only, minus some. The repertoire holds 85,000 to 95,000 clones, with under 95% as singletons. V lost 1 base and J 1 base, leaving 8 bases between the germline ends. CDR1 is SGHVS and CDR2 is FQNEAQ in the germline V gene. CDR3 length: 14 residues. Study conclusions and caveats: GvH clonotypes were identified within recipient marrow, with a subset emerging first in ileum or blood. Clonal ratios of graft-versus-host to host-versus-graft in allografts were high for patients exhibiting graft-donor T cell macrochimerism.

The chain links TRBV7-8 to TRBJ2-7, with D perhaps matching TRBD1 (5 bases). The clonotype originates from a human donor who received an intestinal transplant. The sample was unstimulated CD8+ T cells sorted from spleen or lymph node cells, taken before intestinal transplant. In nucleotides, the CDR3 is TGTGCCAGCAGCTTAGAGCGACAGTCCTACGAGCAGTACTTC. This translates into CASSLERQSYEQYF.